These T cell receptor beta chains were read from a single sample in a study of T-cell reconstitution after alpha-beta-depleted transplantation in children. One entry per CDR3 protein, called by TCRdb with MiXCR from the PCR reads. In the table there are hundreds of thousands of distinct CDR3 sequences, around a sixth of which are singletons. The sample here was PBMCs from the stem cell graft donor, taken from the stem cell graft. These TCRs come from a human donor who donated a stem cell graft to a child with acute myeloid leukemia. Each CDR3 is given with its conserved first and last residue. D genes are given only for firm matches. Size tells how often a clone was seen (once, few, many) or the class of an expanded clone, and some rows leave it out.

cdr3_nt: TGCAGTGCTAGGGGCAGGGAGTACGAGCAGTACTTC; cdr3_aa: CSARGREYEQYF; clone_size: many; j_call: TRBJ2-7; v_call: TRBV20-1; d_call: .
cdr3_nt: TGCAGTGCGCCGGGACAATCGAACACTGAAGCTTTCTTT; cdr3_aa: CSAPGQSNTEAFF; clone_size: many; j_call: TRBJ1-1; v_call: TRBV20-1; d_call: .
cdr3_nt: TGTGCCAGCAGCTCGACAGGGTCCGTGGCAGATACGCAGTATTTT; cdr3_aa: CASSSTGSVADTQYF; clone_size: .; j_call: TRBJ2-3; v_call: TRBV7-9; d_call: TRBD1
cdr3_nt: TGTGCCAGCAGTTACAGGCAGGGGACCTACGAGCAGTACTTC; cdr3_aa: CASSYRQGTYEQYF; clone_size: many; j_call: TRBJ2-7; v_call: TRBV6-5; d_call: .
cdr3_nt: TGCGCCAGCAGCCAAGATATAGACAGGACTGAAGCTTACTTT; cdr3_aa: CASSQDIDRTEAYF; clone_size: once; j_call: TRBJ1-1; v_call: TRBV4-3; d_call: .
cdr3_nt: TGTGCCAGCAGCATGATGGTTGAGACCCAGTACTTC; cdr3_aa: CASSMMVETQYF; clone_size: .; j_call: TRBJ2-5; v_call: TRBV12-3/TRBV12-4; d_call: .
cdr3_nt: TGTGCCAGCACCACAGCTTTTAACAGGTTAACCAATTCACCCCTCCACTTT; cdr3_aa: CASTTAFNRLTNSPLHF; clone_size: .; j_call: TRBJ1-6; v_call: TRBV6-1; d_call: .
cdr3_nt: TGTGCCAGCAGCTCCCTAACAGGGTATGAGCAGTTCTTC; cdr3_aa: CASSSLTGYEQFF; clone_size: .; j_call: TRBJ2-1; v_call: TRBV7-3; d_call: .
cdr3_nt: TGCAGCGTGGGGGACAGATCCCCTGGGGGCACCGGGGAGCTGTTTTTT; cdr3_aa: CSVGDRSPGGTGELFF; clone_size: many; j_call: TRBJ2-2; v_call: TRBV29-1; d_call: TRBD1
cdr3_nt: TGTGCCTGGGGCCGACAGGGACGTCAGTACTTC; cdr3_aa: CAWGRQGRQYF; clone_size: few; j_call: TRBJ2-7; v_call: TRBV30; d_call: TRBD1
cdr3_nt: TGCGCCAGCAGCTTGGCAGGGGGGGTTGTCGGAAACACCATATATTTT; cdr3_aa: CASSLAGGVVGNTIYF; clone_size: .; j_call: TRBJ1-3; v_call: TRBV5-1; d_call: TRBD1
cdr3_nt: TGTGCCAGCAGCGATAGGCGGGGTTGGTCCCCCAATCAGCCCCAGCATTTT; cdr3_aa: CASSDRRGWSPNQPQHF; clone_size: .; j_call: TRBJ1-5; v_call: TRBV5-6; d_call: .
cdr3_nt: TGCAGCGCCTCGGGACTAGCTTCAGATACGCAGTATTTT; cdr3_aa: CSASGLASDTQYF; clone_size: many; j_call: TRBJ2-3; v_call: TRBV29-1; d_call: TRBD2
cdr3_nt: TGCAGTGCTAGTCCGGATGGCACAGATACGCAGTATTTT; cdr3_aa: CSASPDGTDTQYF; clone_size: few; j_call: TRBJ2-3; v_call: TRBV20-1; d_call: .
cdr3_nt: TGTGCCAGCACCCCGGCAGGGAATGGCTACACCTTC; cdr3_aa: CASTPAGNGYTF; clone_size: many; j_call: TRBJ1-2; v_call: TRBV12-3/TRBV12-4; d_call: .
cdr3_nt: TGTGCCAGCAGAACCAGCGGGAACACTGAAGCTTTCTTT; cdr3_aa: CASRTSGNTEAFF; clone_size: .; j_call: TRBJ1-1; v_call: TRBV12-3/TRBV12-4; d_call: .
cdr3_nt: TGTGCCTGGAAGAGGGTAAGGGGCTCCTACGAGCAGTACTTC; cdr3_aa: CAWKRVRGSYEQYF; clone_size: many; j_call: TRBJ2-7; v_call: TRBV30; d_call: .
cdr3_nt: TGTGCCAGCAGTGGCCCCGTCGAGGGACCCTACGAGCAGTACTTC; cdr3_aa: CASSGPVEGPYEQYF; clone_size: few; j_call: TRBJ2-7; v_call: TRBV25-1; d_call: .
cdr3_nt: TGCGCCAGCAGCCAAGCCCTCAGGGCAGATACGCAGTATTTT; cdr3_aa: CASSQALRADTQYF; clone_size: once; j_call: TRBJ2-3; v_call: TRBV4-1; d_call: .
cdr3_nt: TGTGCCACCAGCAGAGGAGCCAATCTGAACACTGAAGCTTTCTTT; cdr3_aa: CATSRGANLNTEAFF; clone_size: many; j_call: TRBJ1-1; v_call: TRBV15; d_call: .
cdr3_nt: TGTGCCTTCTGTTTAGCGCGGGACAGGGGGCGCTGGAACAATCAGCCCCAGCATTTT; cdr3_aa: CAFCLARDRGRWNNQPQHF; clone_size: .; j_call: TRBJ1-5; v_call: TRBV12-3/TRBV12-4; d_call: TRBD1
cdr3_nt: TGTGCCAGCAGCTTAGCAGGGAGCGAAAAACTGTTTTTT; cdr3_aa: CASSLAGSEKLFF; clone_size: few; j_call: TRBJ1-4; v_call: TRBV7-2; d_call: .
cdr3_nt: TGCAGTGCTCATAGAGACAGGAACTATGGCTACACCTTC; cdr3_aa: CSAHRDRNYGYTF; clone_size: many; j_call: TRBJ1-2; v_call: TRBV20-1; d_call: .
cdr3_nt: TGTGCCAGCAGCCGATGGGGGGGGCTTAACACTGAAGCTTTCTTT; cdr3_aa: CASSRWGGLNTEAFF; clone_size: many; j_call: TRBJ1-1; v_call: TRBV7-2; d_call: .
cdr3_nt: TGTGCCAGCAGTACGGGGGGGACAGCATACAATGAGCAGTTCTTC; cdr3_aa: CASSTGGTAYNEQFF; clone_size: .; j_call: TRBJ2-1; v_call: TRBV12-3/TRBV12-4; d_call: .
cdr3_nt: TGCAGTGCTGACAGGGGTCGCGGCACCGGGGAGCTGTTTTTT; cdr3_aa: CSADRGRGTGELFF; clone_size: many; j_call: TRBJ2-2; v_call: TRBV20-1; d_call: TRBD1
cdr3_nt: TGTGCCACCTATGGACAGAACACAGATACGCAGTATTTT; cdr3_aa: CATYGQNTDTQYF; clone_size: .; j_call: TRBJ2-3; v_call: TRBV24-1; d_call: .
cdr3_nt: TGCGCCAGCAGCTTAGGGAGGGGGCAATACAATGAGCAGTTCTTC; cdr3_aa: CASSLGRGQYNEQFF; clone_size: .; j_call: TRBJ2-1; v_call: TRBV5-1; d_call: .
cdr3_nt: TGTGCCAGCAGGGGAGAGCCTCAGTCAAATGAGCAGTTCTTC; cdr3_aa: CASRGEPQSNEQFF; clone_size: many; j_call: TRBJ2-1; v_call: TRBV6-1; d_call: .
cdr3_nt: TGTGCCAGCAGCCAACAATCTTCGCCCCAGCATTTT; cdr3_aa: CASSQQSSPQHF; clone_size: .; j_call: TRBJ1-5; v_call: TRBV7-9; d_call: .
cdr3_nt: TGCGCCAGCAGCCAAGAGTTGGGCAATCAGCCCCAGCATTTT; cdr3_aa: CASSQELGNQPQHF; clone_size: many; j_call: TRBJ1-5; v_call: TRBV4-3; d_call: .